The present T cell receptor (beta chain) was sequenced within a study of molecular identifiers for immune sequencing clone quantification. Notes on the study in general: Approximately 910,000 naive cells reportedly did not prevent detection of spiked Jurkat TCR RNA from one cell.

This clonotype was counted at least ten times. Its antigen remains unidentified. The CDR3 has 14 amino acids. Germline-derived CDR1 and CDR2 are MNHEY and SMNVEV (reference sequence). The ends lost 4 bases at V and 5 bases at J; junction bases unmatched: 1. TCRdb re-called the PCR reads with MiXCR, one entry per CDR3 protein. The repertoire holds about 640,000 distinct CDR3 sequences, with about 20% as singletons. The chain uses TRBV27 and TRBJ1-6; 8 nucleotides line up with TRBD1. This clonotype was sampled from a human donor in good health. Some libraries in this study had Jurkat cell RNA spiked in. Sequencing input: naive CD8+ T cells from blood, with Jurkat cell RNA spiked in. Subset here: FACS-sorted CD8+CD4-CCR7+CD45RA+ naive T cells. Here the CDR3 reads CASSWDRNNSPLHF. Written as DNA, the CDR3 is TGTGCCAGCAGTTGGGACAGGAATAATTCACCCCTCCACTTT.